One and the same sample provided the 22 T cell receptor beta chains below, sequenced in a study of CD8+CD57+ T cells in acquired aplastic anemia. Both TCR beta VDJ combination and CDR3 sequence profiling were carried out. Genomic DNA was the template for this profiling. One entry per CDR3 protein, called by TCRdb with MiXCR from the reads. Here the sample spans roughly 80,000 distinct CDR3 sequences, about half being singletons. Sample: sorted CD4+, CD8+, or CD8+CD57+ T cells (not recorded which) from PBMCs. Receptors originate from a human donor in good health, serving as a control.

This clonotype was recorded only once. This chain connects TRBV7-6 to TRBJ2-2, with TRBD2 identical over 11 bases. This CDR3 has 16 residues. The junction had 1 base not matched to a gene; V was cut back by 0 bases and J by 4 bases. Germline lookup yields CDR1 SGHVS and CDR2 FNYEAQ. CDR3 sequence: CASSLASGGVTGELFF. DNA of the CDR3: TGTGCCAGCAGCTTAGCTAGCGGGGGGGTCACCGGGGAGCTGTTTTTT.

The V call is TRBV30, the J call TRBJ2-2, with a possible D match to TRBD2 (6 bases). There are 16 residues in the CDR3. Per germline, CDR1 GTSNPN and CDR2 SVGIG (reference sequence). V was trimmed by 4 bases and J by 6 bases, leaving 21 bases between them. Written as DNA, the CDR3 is TGTGCCTGGATCAAGGAGGGGAATCGATTCGCCGGGGAGCTGTTTTTT. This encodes CAWIKEGNRFAGELFF.

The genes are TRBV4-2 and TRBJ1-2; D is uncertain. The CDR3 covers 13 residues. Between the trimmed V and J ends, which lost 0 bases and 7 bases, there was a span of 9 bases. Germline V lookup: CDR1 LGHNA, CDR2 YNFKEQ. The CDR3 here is CASSQDLLPGYTF. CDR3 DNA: TGTGCCAGCAGCCAAGATCTATTACCTGGCTACACCTTC.

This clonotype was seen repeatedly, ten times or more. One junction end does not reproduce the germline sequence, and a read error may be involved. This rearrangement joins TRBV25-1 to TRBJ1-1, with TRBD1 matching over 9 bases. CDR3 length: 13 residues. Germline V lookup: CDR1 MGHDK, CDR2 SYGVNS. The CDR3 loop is CACSPTGGMRSFF. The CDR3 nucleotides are TGTGCCTGCAGCCCAACAGGGGGCATGAGGTCTTTCTTT.

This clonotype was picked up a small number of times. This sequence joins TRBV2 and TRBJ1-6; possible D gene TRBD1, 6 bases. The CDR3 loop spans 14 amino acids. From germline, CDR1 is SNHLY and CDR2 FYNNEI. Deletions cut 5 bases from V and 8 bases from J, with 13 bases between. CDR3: CASSLGQKDSPLHF. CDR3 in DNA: TGTGCCAGCAGTTTGGGACAAAAGGATTCACCCCTCCACTTT.

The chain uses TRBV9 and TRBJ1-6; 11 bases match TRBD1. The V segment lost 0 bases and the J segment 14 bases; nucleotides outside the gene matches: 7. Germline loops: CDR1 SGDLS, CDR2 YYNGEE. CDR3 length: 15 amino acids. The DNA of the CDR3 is TGTGCCAGCAGCGTAGGGACAGGGGGCGTAGGGTCCCTCCACTTT. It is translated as CASSVGTGGVGSLHF.

CDR3 coding DNA: TGTGCCAGCAGCCAGCTAGCGGGAGGATTGTACGAGCAGTACTTC. It yields the protein CASSQLAGGLYEQYF. The V gene is TRBV7-9, the J gene TRBJ2-7, with 11 bases that match TRBD2. V lost 5 bases, J lost 4 bases, and 7 bases stayed unmatched. Germline assignment: CDR1 SEHNR and CDR2 FQNEAQ (reference sequence). The CDR3 loop spans 15 amino acids.

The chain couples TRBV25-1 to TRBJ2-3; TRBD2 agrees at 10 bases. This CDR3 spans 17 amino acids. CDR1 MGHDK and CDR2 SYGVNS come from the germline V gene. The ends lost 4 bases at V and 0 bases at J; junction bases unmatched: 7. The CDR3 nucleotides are TGTGCCAGCAGTGCCCTAGCGGGAGCGGCTAGCACAGATACGCAGTATTTT. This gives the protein CASSALAGAASTDTQYF.

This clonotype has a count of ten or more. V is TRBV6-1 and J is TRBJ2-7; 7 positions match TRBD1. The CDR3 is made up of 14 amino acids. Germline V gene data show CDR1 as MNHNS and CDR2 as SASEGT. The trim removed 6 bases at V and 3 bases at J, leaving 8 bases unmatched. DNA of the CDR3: TGTGCCAGCAGCCCAACAGGGGCCAACTACGAGCAGTACTTC. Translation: CASSPTGANYEQYF.

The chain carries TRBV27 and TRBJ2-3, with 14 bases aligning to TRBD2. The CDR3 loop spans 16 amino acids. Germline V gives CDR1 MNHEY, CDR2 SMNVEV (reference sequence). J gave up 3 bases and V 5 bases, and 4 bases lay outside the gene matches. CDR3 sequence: CASSQRLAGGTDTQYF. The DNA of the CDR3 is TGTGCCAGCAGTCAAAGACTAGCGGGGGGGACAGATACGCAGTATTTT.

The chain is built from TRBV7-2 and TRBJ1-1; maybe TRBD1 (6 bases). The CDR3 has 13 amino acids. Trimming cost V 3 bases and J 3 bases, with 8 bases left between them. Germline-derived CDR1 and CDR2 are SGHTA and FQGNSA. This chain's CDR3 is CASSFYRDTEAFF. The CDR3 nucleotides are TGTGCCAGCAGCTTTTACAGGGACACTGAAGCTTTCTTT.

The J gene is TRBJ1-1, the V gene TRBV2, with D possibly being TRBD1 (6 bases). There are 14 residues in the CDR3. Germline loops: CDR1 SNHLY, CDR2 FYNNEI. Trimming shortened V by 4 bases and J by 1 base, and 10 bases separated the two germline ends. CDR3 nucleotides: TGTGCCAGCAGTGGACAGGCGACGAACACTGAAGCTTTCTTT. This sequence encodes CASSGQATNTEAFF.

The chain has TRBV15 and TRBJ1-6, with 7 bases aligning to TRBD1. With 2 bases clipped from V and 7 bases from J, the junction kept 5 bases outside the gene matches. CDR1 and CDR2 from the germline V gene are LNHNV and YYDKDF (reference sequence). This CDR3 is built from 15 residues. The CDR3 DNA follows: TGTGCCACCAGCAGACATACGACAGGGAATTCACCCCTCCACTTT. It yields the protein CATSRHTTGNSPLHF.

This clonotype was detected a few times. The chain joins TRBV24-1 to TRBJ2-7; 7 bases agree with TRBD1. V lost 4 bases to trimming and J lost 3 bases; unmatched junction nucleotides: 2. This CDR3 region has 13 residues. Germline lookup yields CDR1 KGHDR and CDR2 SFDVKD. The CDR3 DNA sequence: TGTGCCACCAGTGAACGGGACAGCTACGAGCAGTACGTC. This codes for CATSERDSYEQYV.

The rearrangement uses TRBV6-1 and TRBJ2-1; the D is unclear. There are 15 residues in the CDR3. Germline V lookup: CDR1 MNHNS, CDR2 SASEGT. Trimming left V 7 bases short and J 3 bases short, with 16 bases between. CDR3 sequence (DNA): TGTGCCAGCACTAACCCAGCCCGTATCTACAATGAGCAGTTCTTC. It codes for CASTNPARIYNEQFF.

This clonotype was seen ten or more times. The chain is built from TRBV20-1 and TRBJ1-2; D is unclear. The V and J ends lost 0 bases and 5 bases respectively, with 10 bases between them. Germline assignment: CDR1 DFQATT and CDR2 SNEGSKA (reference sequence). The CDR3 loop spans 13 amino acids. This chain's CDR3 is CSARDLSAYGYTF. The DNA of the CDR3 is TGCAGTGCTAGAGATTTGTCAGCGTATGGCTACACCTTC.

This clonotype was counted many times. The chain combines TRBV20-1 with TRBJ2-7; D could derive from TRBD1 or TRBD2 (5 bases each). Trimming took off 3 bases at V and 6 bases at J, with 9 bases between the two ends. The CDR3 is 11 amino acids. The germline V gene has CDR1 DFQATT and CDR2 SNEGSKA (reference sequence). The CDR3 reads CSARGEGEQYF. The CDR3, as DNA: TGCAGTGCTAGGGGGGAAGGCGAGCAGTACTTC.

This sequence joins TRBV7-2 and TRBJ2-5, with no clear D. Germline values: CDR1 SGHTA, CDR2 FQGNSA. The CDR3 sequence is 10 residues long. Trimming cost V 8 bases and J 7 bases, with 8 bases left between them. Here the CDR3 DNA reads TGTGCCAGCGGGTACGGGACCCAGTACTTC. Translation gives CASGYGTQYF. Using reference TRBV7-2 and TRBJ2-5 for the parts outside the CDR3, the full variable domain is GAGVSQSPSNKVTEKGKDVELRCDPISGHTALYWYRQSLGQGLEFLIYFQGNSAPDKSGLPSDRFSAERTGGSVSTLTIQRTQQEDSAVYLCASGYGTQYFGPGTRLLVL.

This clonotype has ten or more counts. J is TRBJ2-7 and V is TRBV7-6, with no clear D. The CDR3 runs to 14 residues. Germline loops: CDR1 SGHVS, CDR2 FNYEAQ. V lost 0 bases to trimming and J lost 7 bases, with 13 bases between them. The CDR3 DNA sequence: TGTGCCAGCAGCTTAGCATCCAACAGTCCGGAGCAGTACTTC. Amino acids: CASSLASNSPEQYF.

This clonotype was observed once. The CDR3 sequence: CATSRRGSSTDTQYF. In nucleotides, the CDR3 is TGTGCCACCAGTAGGAGAGGGAGTAGCACAGATACGCAGTATTTT. V and J are TRBV24-1 and TRBJ2-3, with D perhaps TRBD2 (5 bases). Germline-derived CDR1 and CDR2 are KGHDR and SFDVKD. V was pared by 6 bases and J by 0 bases, with 12 bases between. This CDR3 is 15 amino acids long.

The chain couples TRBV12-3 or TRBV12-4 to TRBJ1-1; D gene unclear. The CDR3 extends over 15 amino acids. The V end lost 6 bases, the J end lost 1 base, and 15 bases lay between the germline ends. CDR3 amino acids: CASRVNLDGNTEAFF. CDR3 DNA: TGTGCCAGCAGGGTAAACCTCGACGGGAACACTGAAGCTTTCTTT.

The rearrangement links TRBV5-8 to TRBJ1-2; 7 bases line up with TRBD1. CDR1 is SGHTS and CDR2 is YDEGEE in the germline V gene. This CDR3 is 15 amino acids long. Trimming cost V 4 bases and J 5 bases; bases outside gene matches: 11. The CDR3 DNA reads TGTGCCAGCAGCCCCACCCGGGACAGTGGGTATGGCTACACCTTC. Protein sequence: CASSPTRDSGYGYTF. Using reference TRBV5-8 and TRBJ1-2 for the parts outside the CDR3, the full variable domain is EAGVTQSPTHLIKTRGQQATLRCSPISGHTSVYWYQQALGLGLQFLLWYDEGEERNRGNFPPRFSGRQFPNYSSELNVNALELEDSALYLCASSPTRDSGYGYTFGSGTRLTVV.